The 30 T cell receptor beta chains listed next were all sequenced from one sample in a study of regulatory and conventional T cells in RAG deficiency. Blood CD4+ CD25-low CD127-high conventional T cells supplied the genomic DNA template. Assay: immunoSEQ multiplex PCR; the TCRdb copy retains only in-frame clones and omits some. Among roughly 34,000 clones listed, roughly 76% were seen once. The same sample was also used in a study of regulatory T cells. That study reports: The PCR used 52 TRBV and 13 TRBJ primers.

Sequencing used CD4+ effector T cells sorted from blood. The receptors were sampled from a human donor in good health.

The chain employs TRBV6-4 and TRBJ1-2, with a weak D call TRBD1 (5 bases). The CDR3 is made up of 15 amino acids. Germline assignment: CDR1 MRHNA and CDR2 SNTAGT. The V end was cut by 5 bases, the J end by 6 bases, with 19 bases between. The CDR3: CASSSDGGFGDGYTF. In DNA form, the CDR3 reads TGTGCCAGCAGTTCCGATGGGGGGTTCGGAGATGGCTACACCTTC.

The chain combines TRBV5-1 with TRBJ1-4; maybe TRBD1 (5 bases). The length of the CDR3 is 13 residues. V lost 7 bases, J lost 5 bases, and 12 bases lay in between. Per the germline V gene, CDR1 is SGHRS and CDR2 is YFSETQ. CDR3 nucleotides: TGCGCCAGCCGCGACGGGACGAATGAAAAACTGTTTTTT. This translates into CASRDGTNEKLFF.

Concerning this clone itself: Other nucleotide sequences from this sample produce the same CDR3. The genes are TRBV5-1 and TRBJ1-6; no firm D call. This CDR3 contains 14 residues. The V end lost 5 bases, the J end lost 9 bases, and 15 bases lay between the germline ends. Germline CDR1 SGHRS, CDR2 YFSETQ. This CDR3 is CASSSEGRRSPLHF. The CDR3 DNA sequence: TGCGCCAGCAGTTCAGAGGGTAGGCGTTCACCCCTCCACTTT.

V usage is TRBV9 and J usage is TRBJ1-1; D remains unclear. This CDR3 is built from 13 residues. Trimming pared 2 bases from V and 3 bases from J, leaving 8 bases between. The germline V gene has CDR1 SGDLS and CDR2 YYNGEE. This CDR3 is CASSVKVDTEAFF. The CDR3 DNA is TGTGCCAGCAGCGTTAAGGTAGACACTGAAGCTTTCTTT.

This clone was seen a single time. The chain couples TRBV30 to TRBJ1-6; a weak D match, TRBD1 (5 bases). Germline lookup yields CDR1 GTSNPN and CDR2 SVGIG (reference sequence). This CDR3 region has 13 residues. V lost 6 bases and J 7 bases, leaving 13 bases between the germline ends. CDR3: CACNRDVNSPLHF. The CDR3 bases are TGTGCCTGTAACCGGGACGTAAATTCACCCCTCCACTTT.

This chain joins TRBV5-1 and TRBJ1-4; 9 bases are shared with TRBD1. From germline, CDR1 is SGHRS and CDR2 YFSETQ. The CDR3 loop spans 14 amino acids. Germline trimming cut 4 bases from V and 5 bases from J; bases unmatched to any gene: 3. CDR3 in DNA: TGCGCCAGCAGCGTCGGACAGGGGAATGAAAAACTGTTTTTT. The encoded protein is CASSVGQGNEKLFF.

The chain links TRBV18 to TRBJ2-3; D not certain. The CDR3 totals 13 residues. V gave up 4 bases and J gave up 6 bases, with 11 bases separating them. Germline CDR1 is KGHSH and CDR2 is LQKENI. The CDR3 loop reads CASSQNHRDTQYF. Here the CDR3 DNA reads TGTGCCAGCTCACAAAATCACCGGGATACGCAGTATTTT.

This clone came up a few times. The chain links TRBV6-6 to TRBJ1-2, with 7 nucleotides matching TRBD1. Losses at the gene ends were 10 bases for V and 3 bases for J; bases not matched to a gene: 8. Germline lookup yields CDR1 MNHNY and CDR2 SVGAGI (reference sequence). This CDR3 is 13 amino acids long. CDR3 nucleotides: TGTGCCACCAACAGGGGACTCGACTATGGCTACACCTTC. It yields the protein CATNRGLDYGYTF.

In regard to this clone: Other DNA variants within this sample encode the same CDR3. CDR3 DNA sequence: TGCGCCAGCAGCTTCGACAATGAGCAGTTCTTC. It encodes CASSFDNEQFF. The chain employs TRBV5-1 and TRBJ2-1; D remains unclear. The CDR3 sequence is 11 residues long. Germline V CDR1 and CDR2: SGHRS, YFSETQ. Trimming removed 2 bases from V and 5 bases from J, with 2 bases in between.

V is TRBV7-2 and J is TRBJ1-5; 7 nucleotides agree with TRBD1. The CDR3 totals 16 residues. V lost 5 bases, J lost 7 bases, and 14 bases stayed unmatched. Germline V lookup: CDR1 SGHTA, CDR2 FQGNSA. The CDR3 nucleotides read TGTGCCAGCAGCCCGCCGGGACAGACGAAGGGGCAGCCCCAGCATTTT. The encoded protein is CASSPPGQTKGQPQHF.

The chain recombines TRBV11-3 with TRBJ2-7; D remains ambiguous. Germline V gene sequence: CDR1 SGHNT, CDR2 YENEEA. The CDR3 is 12 residues long. Trimming took 5 bases from V and 5 from J, leaving 10 bases between them. CDR3 sequence (DNA): TGTGCCAGCAGCCCGGGTCGTAACGAGCAGTACTTC. The encoded protein is CASSPGRNEQYF.

This chain joins TRBV2 and TRBJ1-5; D uncertain. CDR3 length equals 13 residues. Germline V gene lookup returns CDR1 SNHLY and CDR2 FYNNEI. V was clipped by 3 bases and J by 2 bases, with 5 bases between them. The CDR3 region is CASSDPGNQPQHF. In DNA form, the CDR3 reads TGTGCCAGCAGTGACCCCGGCAATCAGCCCCAGCATTTT.

V usage is TRBV7-2 and J usage is TRBJ2-7, with 8 bases fitting TRBD2. Per germline, CDR1 SGHTA and CDR2 FQGNSA. The CDR3 extends over 16 amino acids. Trimming took 0 bases from V and 5 from J; bases not matched to a gene: 9. DNA for the CDR3: TGTGCCAGCAGCTTAGCGAAAACGGGGGGGCTGGACGAGCAGTACTTC. This codes for CASSLAKTGGLDEQYF.

This clone appeared a single time. The CDR3 loop reads CASTSPGLAGGPSADTQYF. Written as DNA, the CDR3 is TGCGCCAGCACGTCCCCGGGACTAGCGGGGGGGCCATCGGCAGATACGCAGTATTTT. This chain joins TRBV4-1 and TRBJ2-3; TRBD2 matches 16 bases. The V segment lost 7 bases and the J segment 4 bases; nucleotides outside the gene matches: 14. The CDR3 loop spans 19 amino acids. The germline gives CDR1 MGHRA, CDR2 YSYEKL.

CDR3 region: CASSLGSSGANVLTF. CDR3 in DNA: TGTGCCAGCAGCCTCGGGTCCTCTGGGGCCAACGTCCTGACTTTC. The chain has TRBV6-5 and TRBJ2-6; D gene ambiguous. The CDR3 covers 15 residues. CDR1 MNHEY and CDR2 SVGAGI come from the germline V gene. The V end lost 6 bases, the J end lost 0 bases, and 9 bases lay between the germline ends.

This rearrangement joins TRBV4-1 to TRBJ2-1; 8 nucleotides line up with TRBD2. Germline CDR1 and CDR2: MGHRA and YSYEKL. Unmatched junction bases numbered 9, after V lost 6 bases and J lost 2 bases. The CDR3 is made up of 16 amino acids. The CDR3, as DNA: TGCGCCAGCAGAACTAATAGCGGGAAAACCTACAATGAGCAGTTCTTC. Amino acid sequence: CASRTNSGKTYNEQFF.

In nucleotides, the CDR3 is TGTGCCAGTTATCGGGCCGCGGTGGGTGAAGCTTTCTTT. Amino acids: CASYRAAVGEAFF. The rearrangement links TRBV6-5 to TRBJ1-1, with D hard to call. CDR3 length equals 13 residues. V lost 9 bases and J 7 bases, leaving 18 bases between the germline ends. Germline V CDR1 and CDR2: MNHEY, SVGAGI.

This clone was observed once. The V and J genes are TRBV11-3 and TRBJ2-3; 7 bases align to TRBD2. Germline V gene sequence: CDR1 SGHNT, CDR2 YENEEA. This CDR3 spans 13 amino acids. V lost 1 base to trimming and J lost 6 bases; unmatched junction nucleotides: 1. The DNA of the CDR3 is TGTGCCAGCAGCTTAGGGCGGGAGGATACGCAGTATTTT. This translates into CASSLGREDTQYF.

The rearrangement links TRBV7-3 to TRBJ1-1; tentatively, D is TRBD1 (5 bases). Germline values: CDR1 SGHTA, CDR2 FQGTGA. V shed 1 base and J shed 6 bases, with 12 bases lying between them. The CDR3 runs 14 residues. The CDR3 loop reads CASSLSRRGAEAFF. The DNA of the CDR3 is TGTGCCAGCAGCTTAAGTAGGAGAGGGGCTGAAGCTTTCTTT. Combining the CDR3 with reference TRBV7-3 and TRBJ1-1 gives the whole variable domain GAGVSQTPSNKVTEKGKYVELRCDPISGHTALYWYRQSLGQGPEFLIYFQGTGAADDSGLPNDRFFAVRPEGSVSTLKIQRTERGDSAVYLCASSLSRRGAEAFFGQGTRLTVV.

This clone was seen more than once but under ten times. Germline and junction disagree at one end, which may indicate a read error. The chain links TRBV7-7 to TRBJ2-3; 10 bases are a match to TRBD2. This CDR3 has 15 residues. Germline V gives CDR1 SSHAT, CDR2 FNYEAQ (reference sequence). The CDR3 is CASSLQRGGIDTQYF. Written as DNA, the CDR3 is TGTGCTAGCAGCTTACAGCGGGGGGGTATCGATACGCAGTATTTT.

The genes are TRBV5-1 and TRBJ2-5, with D uncertain. This CDR3 spans 13 amino acids. CDR1 and CDR2 (germline): SGHRS, YFSETQ. The V end was cut by 7 bases, the J end by 4 bases, with 14 bases between. In nucleotides, the CDR3 is TGCGCCAGCCATACAGAGGCCTCAGAGACCCAGTACTTC. Protein sequence: CASHTEASETQYF.

The chain couples TRBV5-1 to TRBJ1-6; tentative D call: TRBD1 (5 bases). Germline CDR1 SGHRS, CDR2 YFSETQ. The V end was cut by 3 bases, the J end by 8 bases, with 12 bases between. The CDR3 is 14 residues long. In nucleotides, the CDR3 is TGCGCCAGCAGCTCCAGGGTCGTTGATTCACCCCTCCACTTT. It codes for CASSSRVVDSPLHF.

This chain connects TRBV5-1 to TRBJ1-2; 7 bases align to TRBD1. Germline CDR1 reads SGHRS; CDR2 reads YFSETQ. J was trimmed by 1 base and V by 1 base; bases with no gene match: 1. This CDR3 has 14 residues. The CDR3 here is CASSLTGVNYGYTF. CDR3 nucleotide sequence: TGCGCCAGCAGCTTGACAGGGGTTAACTATGGCTACACCTTC. Filled out from reference TRBV5-1 and TRBJ1-2, the complete variable domain reads KAGVTQTPRYLIKTRGQQVTLSCSPISGHRSVSWYQQTPGQGLQFLFEYFSETQRNKGNFPGRFSGRQFSNSRSEMNVSTLELGDSALYLCASSLTGVNYGYTFGSGTRLTVV.

The CDR3 DNA sequence: TGCGCCAGCAGCCAAGATCAGGGGACTCAGCCCCAGCATTTT. Residues: CASSQDQGTQPQHF. The chain has TRBV4-1 and TRBJ1-5; possibly TRBD1 for D (6 bases). Germline V CDR1 and CDR2: MGHRA, YSYEKL. The CDR3 is 14 amino acids. The germline V and J ends were trimmed by 0 bases and 6 bases, with 9 bases remaining between them.

This clone was observed a few times. V gene TRBV30 combines with J gene TRBJ2-7; possibly TRBD2 for D (6 bases). Germline V gives CDR1 GTSNPN, CDR2 SVGIG (reference sequence). This CDR3 has 13 residues. V was trimmed by 0 bases and J by 6 bases, leaving 12 bases between them. The CDR3 here is CAWSVIRGGEQYF. The CDR3 nucleotides read TGTGCCTGGAGTGTCATAAGGGGAGGCGAGCAGTACTTC.

The CDR3 coding sequence is TGTGCCAGCATTGACAGGGAAAGCAATCAGCCCCAGCATTTT. Amino acid sequence: CASIDRESNQPQHF. The rearrangement uses TRBV6-6 and TRBJ1-5, with 7 bases that match TRBD1. V lost 7 bases, J lost 1 base, and 4 bases stayed unmatched. Germline CDR1 reads MNHNY; CDR2 reads SVGAGI (reference sequence). CDR3 length: 14 residues.

This clone was detected once. The rearrangement links TRBV28 to TRBJ1-2; maybe TRBD1 (6 bases). Germline V gene sequence: CDR1 MDHEN, CDR2 SYDVKM. The CDR3 covers 14 residues. Trimming stripped 6 bases from V and 4 bases from J, with 15 bases between. The DNA of the CDR3 is TGTGCCAGCAGCCTAAGGACAGACTCCTATGGCTACACCTTC. It encodes CASSLRTDSYGYTF.

The V call is TRBV11-2, the J call TRBJ2-3, with D perhaps given as TRBD1 or TRBD2 (6 bases each). The CDR3 has 17 residues. V was shortened by 0 bases and J by 6 bases, with 19 bases between the two germline ends. Per germline, CDR1 SGHAT and CDR2 FQNNGV. The CDR3 bases are TGTGCCAGCAGCTTAGAAAGGGGGACTCGACCAGGGGATACGCAGTATTTT. Amino acids: CASSLERGTRPGDTQYF.

This clone has only one observation. The chain combines TRBV12-5 with TRBJ2-7; no definite D call. Per germline, CDR1 LGHNT and CDR2 FRNRAP. Deletions cut 0 bases from V and 1 base from J, with 4 bases between. The CDR3 loop spans 13 amino acids. The CDR3 DNA is TGTGCTAGTGGTTTGGTTCAGTCCTACGAGCAGTACTTC. It translates to CASGLVQSYEQYF.

This clone appeared a single time. The chain recombines TRBV30 with TRBJ1-3; weak D call: TRBD1 (5 bases). The CDR3 sequence is 15 residues long. V gave up 5 bases and J gave up 7 bases, with 21 bases separating them. Germline V gene data show CDR1 as GTSNPN and CDR2 as SVGIG (reference sequence). In DNA, the CDR3 is TGTGCCTGGGTAGCCGGGACGGCAAACGTCAACACCATATATTTT. This translates into CAWVAGTANVNTIYF.